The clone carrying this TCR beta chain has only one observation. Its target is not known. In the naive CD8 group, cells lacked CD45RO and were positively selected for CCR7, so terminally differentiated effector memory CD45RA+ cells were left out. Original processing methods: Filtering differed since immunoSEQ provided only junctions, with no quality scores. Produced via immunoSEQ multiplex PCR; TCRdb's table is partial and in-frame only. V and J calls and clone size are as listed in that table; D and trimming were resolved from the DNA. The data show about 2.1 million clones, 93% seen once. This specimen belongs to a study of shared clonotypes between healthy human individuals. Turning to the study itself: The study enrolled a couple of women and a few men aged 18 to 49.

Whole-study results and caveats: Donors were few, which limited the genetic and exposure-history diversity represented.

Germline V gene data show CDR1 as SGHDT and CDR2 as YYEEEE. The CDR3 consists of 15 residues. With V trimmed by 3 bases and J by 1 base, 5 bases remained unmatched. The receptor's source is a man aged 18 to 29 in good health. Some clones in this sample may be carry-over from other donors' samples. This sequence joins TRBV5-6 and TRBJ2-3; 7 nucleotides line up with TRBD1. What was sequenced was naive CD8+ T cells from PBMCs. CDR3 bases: TGTGCCAGCAGCTCAAACAGGGGCGGCACAGATACGCAGTATTTT. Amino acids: CASSSNRGGTDTQYF.